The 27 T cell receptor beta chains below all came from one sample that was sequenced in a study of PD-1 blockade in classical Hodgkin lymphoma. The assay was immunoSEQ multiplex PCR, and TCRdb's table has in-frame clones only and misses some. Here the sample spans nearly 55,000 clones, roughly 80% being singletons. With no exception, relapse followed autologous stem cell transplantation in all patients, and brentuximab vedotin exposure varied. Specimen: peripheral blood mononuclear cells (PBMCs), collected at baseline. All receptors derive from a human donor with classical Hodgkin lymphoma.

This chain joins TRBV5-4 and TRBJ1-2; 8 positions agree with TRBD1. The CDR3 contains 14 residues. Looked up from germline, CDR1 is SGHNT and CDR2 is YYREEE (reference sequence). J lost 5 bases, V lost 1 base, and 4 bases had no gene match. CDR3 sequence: CASSLLQGAYGYTF. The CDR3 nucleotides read TGTGCCAGCAGCTTGTTGCAGGGGGCTTATGGCTACACCTTC. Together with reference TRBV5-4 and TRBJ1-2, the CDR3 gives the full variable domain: ETGVTQSPTHLIKTRGQQVTLRCSSQSGHNTVSWYQQALGQGPQFIFQYYREEENGRGNFPPRFSGLQFPNYSSELNVNALELDDSALYLCASSLLQGAYGYTFGSGTRLTVV.

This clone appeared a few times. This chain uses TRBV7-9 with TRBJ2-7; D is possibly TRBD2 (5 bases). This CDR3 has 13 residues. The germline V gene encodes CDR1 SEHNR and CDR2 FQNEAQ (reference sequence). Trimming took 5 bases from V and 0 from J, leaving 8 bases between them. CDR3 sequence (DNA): TGTGCCAGCAGCCGTCGGGACTCCTACGAGCAGTACTTC. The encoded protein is CASSRRDSYEQYF. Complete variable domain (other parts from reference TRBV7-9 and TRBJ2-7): DTGVSQNPRHKITKRGQNVTFRCDPISEHNRLYWYRQTLGQGPEFLTYFQNEAQLEKSRLLSDRFSAERPKGSFSTLEIQRTEQGDSAMYLCASSRRDSYEQYFGPGTRLTVT.

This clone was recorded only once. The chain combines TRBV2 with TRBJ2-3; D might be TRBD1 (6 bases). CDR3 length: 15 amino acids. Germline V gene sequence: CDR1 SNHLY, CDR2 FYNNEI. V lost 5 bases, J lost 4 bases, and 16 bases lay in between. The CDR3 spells CASSSVLGGADTQYF. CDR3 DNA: TGTGCCAGCAGTTCCGTCCTAGGGGGAGCAGATACGCAGTATTTT.

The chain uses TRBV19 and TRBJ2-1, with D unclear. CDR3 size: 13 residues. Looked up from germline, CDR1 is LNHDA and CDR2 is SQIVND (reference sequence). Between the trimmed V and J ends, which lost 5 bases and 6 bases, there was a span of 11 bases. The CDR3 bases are TGTGCCAGTAGTCCTTACGTGGGCAATGAGCAGTTCTTC. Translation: CASSPYVGNEQFF.

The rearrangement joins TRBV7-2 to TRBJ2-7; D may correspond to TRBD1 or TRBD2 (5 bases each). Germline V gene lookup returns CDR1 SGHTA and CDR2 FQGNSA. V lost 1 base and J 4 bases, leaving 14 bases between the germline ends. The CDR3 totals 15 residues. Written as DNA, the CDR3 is TGTGCCAGCAGCTTAGACGGGACCCCCCCTTACGAGCAGTACGTC. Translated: CASSLDGTPPYEQYV.

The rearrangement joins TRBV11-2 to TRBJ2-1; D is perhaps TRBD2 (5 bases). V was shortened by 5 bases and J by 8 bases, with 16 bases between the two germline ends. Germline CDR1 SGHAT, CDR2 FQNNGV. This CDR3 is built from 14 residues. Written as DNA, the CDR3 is TGTGCCAGCAGCGTTAGCGCGCTGAGGGATGAGCAGTTCTTC. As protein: CASSVSALRDEQFF.

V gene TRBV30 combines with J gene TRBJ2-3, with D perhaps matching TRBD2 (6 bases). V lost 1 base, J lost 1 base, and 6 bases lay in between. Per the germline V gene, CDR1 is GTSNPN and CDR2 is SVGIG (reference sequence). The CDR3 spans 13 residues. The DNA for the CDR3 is TGTGCCTGGAGTGGGGGGGGCACAGATACGCAGTATTTT. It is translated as CAWSGGGTDTQYF. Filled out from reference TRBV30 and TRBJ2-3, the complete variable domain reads SQTIHQWPATLVQPVGSPLSLECTVEGTSNPNLYWYRQAAGRGLQLLFYSVGIGQISSEVPQNLSASRPQDRQFILSSKKLLLSDSGFYLCAWSGGGTDTQYFGPGTRLTVL.

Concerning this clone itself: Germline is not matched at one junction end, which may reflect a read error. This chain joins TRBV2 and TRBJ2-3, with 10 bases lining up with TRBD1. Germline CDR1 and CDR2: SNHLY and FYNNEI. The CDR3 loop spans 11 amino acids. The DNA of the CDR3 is TGCTCGGGACAGGGGTCAGATACGCAGTATTTT. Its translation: CSGQGSDTQYF.

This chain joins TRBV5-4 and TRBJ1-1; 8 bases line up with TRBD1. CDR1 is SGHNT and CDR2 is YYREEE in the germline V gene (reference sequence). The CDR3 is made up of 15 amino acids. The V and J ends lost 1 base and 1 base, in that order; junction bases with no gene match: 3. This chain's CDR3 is CASSLPGTGNTEAFF. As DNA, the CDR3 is TGTGCCAGCAGCTTGCCGGGGACAGGGAACACTGAAGCTTTCTTT.

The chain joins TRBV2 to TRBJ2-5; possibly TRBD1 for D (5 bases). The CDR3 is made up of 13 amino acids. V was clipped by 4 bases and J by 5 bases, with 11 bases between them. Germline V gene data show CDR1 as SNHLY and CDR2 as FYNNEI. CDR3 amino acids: CASSGAGRETQYF. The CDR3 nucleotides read TGTGCCAGCAGTGGGGCAGGGCGGGAGACCCAGTACTTC.

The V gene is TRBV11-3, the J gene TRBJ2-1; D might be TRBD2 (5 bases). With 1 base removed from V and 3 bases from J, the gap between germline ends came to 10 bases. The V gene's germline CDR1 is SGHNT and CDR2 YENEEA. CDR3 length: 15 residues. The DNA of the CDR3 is TGTGCCAGCAGCTTAGCCGAGGGCGACTACAATGAGCAGTTCTTC. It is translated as CASSLAEGDYNEQFF.

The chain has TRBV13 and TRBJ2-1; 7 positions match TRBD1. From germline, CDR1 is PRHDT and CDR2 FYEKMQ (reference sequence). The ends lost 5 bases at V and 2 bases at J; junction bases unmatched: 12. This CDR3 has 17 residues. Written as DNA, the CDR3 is TGTGCCAGCAGCCTCCCCAGGGGACAGCCAACCTACAATGAGCAGTTCTTC. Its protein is CASSLPRGQPTYNEQFF.

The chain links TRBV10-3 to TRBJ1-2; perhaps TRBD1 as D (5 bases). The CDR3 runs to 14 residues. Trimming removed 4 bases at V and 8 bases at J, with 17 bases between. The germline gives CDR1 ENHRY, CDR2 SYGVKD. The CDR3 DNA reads TGTGCCATCAGTGGTGGGACCCCGGAGGGAGGCTACACCTTC. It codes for CAISGGTPEGGYTF.

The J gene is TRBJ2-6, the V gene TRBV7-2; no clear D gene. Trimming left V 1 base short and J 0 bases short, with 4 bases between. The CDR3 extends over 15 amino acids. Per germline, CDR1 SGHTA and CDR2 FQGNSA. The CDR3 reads CASSLVGSGANVLTF. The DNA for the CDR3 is TGTGCCAGCAGCTTAGTTGGCTCTGGGGCCAACGTCCTGACTTTC.

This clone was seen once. CDR3 sequence reads: CASSLAGQPSEGYTF. The DNA of the CDR3 is TGTGCCAGCAGCTTAGCGGGACAGCCGTCTGAAGGCTACACCTTC. The V and J genes are TRBV7-2 and TRBJ1-2, with TRBD1 matching 7 bases. There are 15 residues in the CDR3. The trim removed 0 bases at V and 8 bases at J, leaving 9 bases unmatched. Germline V gives CDR1 SGHTA, CDR2 FQGNSA.

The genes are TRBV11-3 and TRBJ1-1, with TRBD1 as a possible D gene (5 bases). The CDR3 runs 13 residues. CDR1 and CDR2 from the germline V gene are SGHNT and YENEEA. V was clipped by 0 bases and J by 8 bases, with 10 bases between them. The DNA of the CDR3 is TGTGCCAGCAGCTTAGACCGGGACGTGGAAGCTTTCTTT. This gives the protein CASSLDRDVEAFF.

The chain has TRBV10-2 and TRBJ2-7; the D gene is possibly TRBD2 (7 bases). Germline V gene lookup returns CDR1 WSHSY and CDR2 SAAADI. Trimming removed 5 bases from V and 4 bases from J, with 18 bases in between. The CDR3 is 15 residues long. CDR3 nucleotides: TGCGCCAGCAGTAGGGGGAAGCGGGGCCCTTACGAGCAGTACGTC. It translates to CASSRGKRGPYEQYV.

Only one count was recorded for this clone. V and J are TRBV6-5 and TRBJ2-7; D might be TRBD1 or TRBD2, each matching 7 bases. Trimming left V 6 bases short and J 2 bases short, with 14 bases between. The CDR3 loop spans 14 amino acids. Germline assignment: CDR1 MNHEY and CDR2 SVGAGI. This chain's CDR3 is CASSAQGGTYEQYF. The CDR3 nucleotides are TGTGCCAGCAGCGCGCAGGGGGGGACCTACGAGCAGTACTTC.

CDR3 loop: CASSQEDGSYNEQFF. CDR3 coding DNA: TGTGCCAGCAGCCAAGAGGACGGCAGTTACAATGAGCAGTTCTTC. The J gene is TRBJ2-1, the V gene TRBV4-2; D gene uncertain. CDR1 and CDR2 from the germline V gene are LGHNA and YNFKEQ. The CDR3 spans 15 residues. Trimming removed 0 bases at V and 4 bases at J, with 10 bases between.

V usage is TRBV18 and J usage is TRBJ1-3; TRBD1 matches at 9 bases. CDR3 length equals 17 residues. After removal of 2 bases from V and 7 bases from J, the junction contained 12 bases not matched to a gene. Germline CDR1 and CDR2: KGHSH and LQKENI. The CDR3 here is CASSPYGPGQGLNTIYF. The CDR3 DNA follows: TGTGCCAGCTCACCATACGGCCCGGGACAGGGCTTGAACACCATATATTTT.

The CDR3: CASSVDVPARQAFF. In DNA, the CDR3 is TGTGCCAGCAGCGTAGATGTCCCCGCGCGACAAGCTTTCTTT. The V gene is TRBV9, the J gene TRBJ1-1; no clear D. The germline CDR1 and CDR2 sequences are SGDLS and YYNGEE. The CDR3 has 14 residues. The germline V and J ends were trimmed by 0 bases and 9 bases, with 15 bases remaining between them. The whole variable domain, filled in from reference TRBV9 and TRBJ1-1, reads DSGVTQTPKHLITATGQRVTLRCSPRSGDLSVYWYQQSLDQGLQFLIQYYNGEERAKGNILERFSAQQFPDLHSELNLSSLELGDSALYFCASSVDVPARQAFFGQGTRLTVV.

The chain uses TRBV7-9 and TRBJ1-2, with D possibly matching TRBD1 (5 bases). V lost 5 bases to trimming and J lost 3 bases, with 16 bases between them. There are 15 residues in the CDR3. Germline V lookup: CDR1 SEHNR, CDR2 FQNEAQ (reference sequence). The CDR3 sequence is CASSIRGGGYYGYTF. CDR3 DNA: TGTGCCAGCAGCATTCGCGGGGGAGGGTACTATGGCTACACCTTC.

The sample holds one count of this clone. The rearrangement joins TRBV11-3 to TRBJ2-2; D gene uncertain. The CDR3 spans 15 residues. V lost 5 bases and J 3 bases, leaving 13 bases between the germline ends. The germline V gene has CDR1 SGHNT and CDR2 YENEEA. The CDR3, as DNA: TGTGCCAGCAGCCCCCTGACACCTGACACCGGGGAGCTGTTTTTT. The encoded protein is CASSPLTPDTGELFF.

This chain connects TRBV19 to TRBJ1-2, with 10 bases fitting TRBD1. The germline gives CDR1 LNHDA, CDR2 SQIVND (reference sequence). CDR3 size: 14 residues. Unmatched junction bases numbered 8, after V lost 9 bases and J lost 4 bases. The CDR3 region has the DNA TGTGCCAGCAGAGGGACAGGGGAAACCTATGGCTACACCTTC. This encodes CASRGTGETYGYTF. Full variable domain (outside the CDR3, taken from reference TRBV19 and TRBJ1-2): DGGITQSPKYLFRKEGQNVTLSCEQNLNHDAMYWYRQDPGQGLRLIYYSQIVNDFQKGDIAEGYSVSREKKESFPLTVTSAQKNPTAFYLCASRGTGETYGYTFGSGTRLTVV.

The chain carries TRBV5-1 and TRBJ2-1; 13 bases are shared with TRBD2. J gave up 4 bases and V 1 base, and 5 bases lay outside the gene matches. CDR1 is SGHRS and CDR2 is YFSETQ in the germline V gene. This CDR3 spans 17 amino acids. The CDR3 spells CASSLRTSGREYNEQFF. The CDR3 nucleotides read TGCGCCAGCAGCTTGAGAACTAGCGGGAGGGAGTACAATGAGCAGTTCTTC.

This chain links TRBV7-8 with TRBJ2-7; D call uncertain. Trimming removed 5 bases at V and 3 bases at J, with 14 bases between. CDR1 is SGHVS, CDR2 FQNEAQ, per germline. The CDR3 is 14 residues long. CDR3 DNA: TGTGCCAGCAGCAGAAAAAGGAACCACTACGAGCAGTACTTC. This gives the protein CASSRKRNHYEQYF.

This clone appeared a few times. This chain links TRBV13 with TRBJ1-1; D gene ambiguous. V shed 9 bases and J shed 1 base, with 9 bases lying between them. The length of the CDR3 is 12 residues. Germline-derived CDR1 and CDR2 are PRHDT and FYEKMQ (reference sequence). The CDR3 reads CASQRSNTEAFF. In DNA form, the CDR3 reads TGTGCCAGTCAAAGGTCGAACACTGAAGCTTTCTTT.